This T cell receptor (beta chain) originates from a study of blood T cell repertoires in COVID-19. Study in general: Sites in the United States, Italy and Spain provided acute and convalescent COVID-19 samples. PBMCs, B-cell-depleted T cells, or T cells provided the cDNA or gDNA that made up the material.

Under the authors' procedure: Amplification from reference gene primers served as the basis for estimated nucleated cell counts. Assay: immunoSEQ multiplex PCR; the TCRdb copy retains only in-frame clones and omits some. That table is the source of V, J and clone size, and D and trimming were worked out from the DNA. The sample includes 200,000 to 250,000 clones, 80% of them seen just once. The CDR3 is made up of 13 amino acids. Trimming removed 3 bases from V and 2 bases from J, with 6 bases in between. CDR1 is MGHDK and CDR2 is SYGVNS in the germline V gene. This clone was detected once. The source of this sequence is a man in his thirties or forties with acute COVID-19. Material for sequencing was PBMCs or T cells enriched from blood (not recorded which). This chain connects TRBV25-1 to TRBJ2-3; D is uncertain. The CDR3 loop is CASSDFLTDTQYF. Written as DNA, the CDR3 is TGTGCCAGCAGTGATTTCCTCACAGATACGCAGTATTTT.